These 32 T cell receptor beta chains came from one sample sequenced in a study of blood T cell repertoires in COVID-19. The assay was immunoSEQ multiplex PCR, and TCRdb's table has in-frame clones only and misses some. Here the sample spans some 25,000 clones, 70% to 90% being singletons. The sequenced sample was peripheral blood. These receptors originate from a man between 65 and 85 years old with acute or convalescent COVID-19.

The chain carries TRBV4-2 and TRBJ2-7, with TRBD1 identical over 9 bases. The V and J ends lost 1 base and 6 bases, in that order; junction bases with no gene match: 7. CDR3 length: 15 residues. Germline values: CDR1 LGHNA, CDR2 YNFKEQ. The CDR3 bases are TGTGCCAGCAGCCAAGCGGGACAGGGCTACGTCGAGCAGTACTTC. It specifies CASSQAGQGYVEQYF.

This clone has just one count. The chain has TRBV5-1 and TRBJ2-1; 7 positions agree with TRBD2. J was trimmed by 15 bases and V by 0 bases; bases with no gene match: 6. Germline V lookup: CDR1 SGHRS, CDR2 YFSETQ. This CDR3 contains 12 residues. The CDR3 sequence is CASSLVAGEGFF. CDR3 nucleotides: TGCGCCAGCAGCTTGGTGGCGGGAGAGGGGTTCTTC.

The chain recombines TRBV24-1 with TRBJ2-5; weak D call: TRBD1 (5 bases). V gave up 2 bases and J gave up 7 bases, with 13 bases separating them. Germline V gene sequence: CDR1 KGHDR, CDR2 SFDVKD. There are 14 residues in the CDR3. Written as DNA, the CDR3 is TGTGCCACCAGTGATTCTCCACAGGCCGGGACCCAGTACTTC. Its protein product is CATSDSPQAGTQYF.

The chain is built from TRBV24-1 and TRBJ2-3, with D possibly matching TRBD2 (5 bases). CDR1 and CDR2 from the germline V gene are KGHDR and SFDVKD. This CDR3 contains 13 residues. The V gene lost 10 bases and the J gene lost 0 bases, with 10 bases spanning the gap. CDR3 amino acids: CATHERSTDTQYF. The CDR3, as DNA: TGTGCCACACACGAGCGGAGCACAGATACGCAGTATTTT.

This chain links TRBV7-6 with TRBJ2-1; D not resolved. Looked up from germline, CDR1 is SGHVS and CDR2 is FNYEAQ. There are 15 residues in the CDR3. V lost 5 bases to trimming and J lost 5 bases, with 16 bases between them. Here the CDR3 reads CASSGYDTADNEQFF. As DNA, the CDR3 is TGTGCCAGCAGCGGCTACGACACGGCCGACAATGAGCAGTTCTTC.

The DNA for the CDR3 is TGTGCCAGTAGTACCGCTAGCGGGAGGGCCCGCTCCTACGAGCAGTACTTC. Its protein product is CASSTASGRARSYEQYF. The chain carries TRBV19 and TRBJ2-7; 12 bases are shared with TRBD2. Trimming took 4 bases from V and 0 from J; bases not matched to a gene: 7. Germline V gives CDR1 LNHDA, CDR2 SQIVND (reference sequence). The CDR3 has 17 residues.

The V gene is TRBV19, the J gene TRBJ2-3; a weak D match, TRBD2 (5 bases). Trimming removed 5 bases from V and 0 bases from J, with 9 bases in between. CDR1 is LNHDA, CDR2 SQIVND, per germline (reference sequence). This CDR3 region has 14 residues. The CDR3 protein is CASSGGPSTDTQYF. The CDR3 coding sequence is TGTGCCAGTAGTGGAGGACCTAGCACAGATACGCAGTATTTT.

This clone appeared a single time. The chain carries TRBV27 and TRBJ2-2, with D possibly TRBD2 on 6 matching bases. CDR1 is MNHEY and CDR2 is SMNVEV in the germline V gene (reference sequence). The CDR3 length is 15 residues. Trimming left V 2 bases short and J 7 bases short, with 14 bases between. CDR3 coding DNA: TGTGCCAGCAGTTTAGTAGGCGGGGTTGGCGGGGAGCTGTTTTTT. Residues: CASSLVGGVGGELFF.

CDR3 sequence (DNA): TGTGCCAGCAGCGTCACCCCCGCAGGGGCCGAGCAGTACTTC. Protein product: CASSVTPAGAEQYF. This sequence joins TRBV9 and TRBJ2-7; D is perhaps TRBD1 (6 bases). The germline gives CDR1 SGDLS, CDR2 YYNGEE. With 2 bases removed from V and 6 bases from J, the gap between germline ends came to 15 bases. The CDR3 sequence is 14 residues long.

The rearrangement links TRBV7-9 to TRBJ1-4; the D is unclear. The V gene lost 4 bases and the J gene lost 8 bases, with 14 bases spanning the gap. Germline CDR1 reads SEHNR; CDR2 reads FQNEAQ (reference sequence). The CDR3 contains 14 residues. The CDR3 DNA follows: TGTGCCAGCAGCTCTTATAATCCGGGGGAAAAACTGTTTTTT. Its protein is CASSSYNPGEKLFF.

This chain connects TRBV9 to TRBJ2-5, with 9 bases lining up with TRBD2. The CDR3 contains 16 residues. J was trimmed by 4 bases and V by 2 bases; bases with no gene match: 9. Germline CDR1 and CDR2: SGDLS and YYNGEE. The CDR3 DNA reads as TGTGCCAGCAGCGTGGGTCCCGCGGGAGGGCGAGAGACCCAGTACTTC. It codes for CASSVGPAGGRETQYF. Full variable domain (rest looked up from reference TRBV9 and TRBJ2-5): DSGVTQTPKHLITATGQRVTLRCSPRSGDLSVYWYQQSLDQGLQFLIQYYNGEERAKGNILERFSAQQFPDLHSELNLSSLELGDSALYFCASSVGPAGGRETQYFGPGTRLLVL.

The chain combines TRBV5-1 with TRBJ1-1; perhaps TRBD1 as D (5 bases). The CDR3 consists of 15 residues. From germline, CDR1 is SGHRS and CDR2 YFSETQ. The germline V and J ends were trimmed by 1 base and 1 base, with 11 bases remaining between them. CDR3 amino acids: CASSLSGGRNTEAFF. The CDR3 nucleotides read TGCGCCAGCAGCTTGTCGGGGGGGAGGAACACTGAAGCTTTCTTT.

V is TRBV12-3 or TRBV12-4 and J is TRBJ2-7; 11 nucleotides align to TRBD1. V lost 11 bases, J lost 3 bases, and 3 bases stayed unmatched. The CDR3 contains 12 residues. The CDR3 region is CAVGQGGYEQYF. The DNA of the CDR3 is TGTGCCGTGGGACAGGGGGGCTACGAGCAGTACTTC.

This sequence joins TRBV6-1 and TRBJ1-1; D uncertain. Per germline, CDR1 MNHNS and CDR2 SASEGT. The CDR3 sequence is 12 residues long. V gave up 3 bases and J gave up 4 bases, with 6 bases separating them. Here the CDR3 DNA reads TGTGCCAGCAGTGAGAGAGGCACTGAAGCTTTCTTT. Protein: CASSERGTEAFF.

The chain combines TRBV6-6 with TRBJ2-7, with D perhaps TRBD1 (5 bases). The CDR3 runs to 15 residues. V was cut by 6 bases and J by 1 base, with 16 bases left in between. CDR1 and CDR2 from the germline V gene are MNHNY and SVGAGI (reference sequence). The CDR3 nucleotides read TGTGCCAGCAGACCCCGCTGGACACGATCCTACGAGCAGTACTTC. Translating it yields CASRPRWTRSYEQYF.

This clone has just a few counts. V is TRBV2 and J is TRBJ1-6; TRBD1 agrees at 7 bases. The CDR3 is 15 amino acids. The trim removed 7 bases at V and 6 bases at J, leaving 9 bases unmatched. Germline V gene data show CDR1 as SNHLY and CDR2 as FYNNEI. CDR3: CASTSGGLSNSPLHF. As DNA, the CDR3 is TGTGCCAGCACCTCAGGGGGACTTAGTAATTCACCCCTCCACTTT. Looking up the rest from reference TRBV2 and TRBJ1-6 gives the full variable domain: EPEVTQTPSHQVTQMGQEVILRCVPISNHLYFYWYRQILGQKVEFLVSFYNNEISEKSEIFDDQFSVERPDGSNFTLKIRSTKLEDSAMYFCASTSGGLSNSPLHFGNGTRLTVT.

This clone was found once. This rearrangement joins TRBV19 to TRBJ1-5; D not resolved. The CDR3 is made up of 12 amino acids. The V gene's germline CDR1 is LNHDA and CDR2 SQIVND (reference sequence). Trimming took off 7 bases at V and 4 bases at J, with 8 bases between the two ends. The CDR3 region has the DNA TGTGCCAGTAAAGAGTTTAATCAGCCCCAGCATTTT. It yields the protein CASKEFNQPQHF.

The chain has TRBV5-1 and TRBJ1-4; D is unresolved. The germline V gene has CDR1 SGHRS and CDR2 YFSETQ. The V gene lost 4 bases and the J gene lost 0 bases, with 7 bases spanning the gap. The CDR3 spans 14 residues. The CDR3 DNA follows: TGCGCCAGCAGCATCAGTCCAACTAATGAAAAACTGTTTTTT. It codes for CASSISPTNEKLFF.

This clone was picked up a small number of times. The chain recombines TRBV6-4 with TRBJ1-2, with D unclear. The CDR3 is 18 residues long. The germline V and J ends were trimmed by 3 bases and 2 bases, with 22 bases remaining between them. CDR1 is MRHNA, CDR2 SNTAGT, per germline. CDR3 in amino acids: CASSESGTNTGGNYGYTF. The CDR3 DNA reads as TGTGCCAGCAGTGAGTCGGGCACAAACACGGGAGGCAACTATGGCTACACCTTC.

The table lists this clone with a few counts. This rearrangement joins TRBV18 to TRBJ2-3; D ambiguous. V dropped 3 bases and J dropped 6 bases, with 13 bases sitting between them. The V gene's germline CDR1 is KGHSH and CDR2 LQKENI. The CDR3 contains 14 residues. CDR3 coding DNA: TGTGCCAGCTCACCGATAGCCTACCGGGATACGCAGTATTTT. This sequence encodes CASSPIAYRDTQYF.

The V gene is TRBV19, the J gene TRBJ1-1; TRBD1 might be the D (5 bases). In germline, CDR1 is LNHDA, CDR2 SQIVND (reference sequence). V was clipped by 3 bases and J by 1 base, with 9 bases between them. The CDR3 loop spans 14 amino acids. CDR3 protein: CASSMGQQNTEAFF. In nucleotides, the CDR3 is TGTGCCAGTAGTATGGGGCAGCAGAACACTGAAGCTTTCTTT.

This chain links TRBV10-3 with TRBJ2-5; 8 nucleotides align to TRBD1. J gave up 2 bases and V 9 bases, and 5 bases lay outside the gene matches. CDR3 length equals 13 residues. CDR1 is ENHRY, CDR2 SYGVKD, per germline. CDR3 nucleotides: TGTGCCATAAAGGACAGGGATCAAGAGACCCAGTACTTC. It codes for CAIKDRDQETQYF.

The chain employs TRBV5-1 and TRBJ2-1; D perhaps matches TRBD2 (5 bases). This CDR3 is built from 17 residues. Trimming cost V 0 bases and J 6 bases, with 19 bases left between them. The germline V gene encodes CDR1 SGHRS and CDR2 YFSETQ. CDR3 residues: CASSLGLRSRDSNEQFF. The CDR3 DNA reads TGCGCCAGCAGCTTGGGCCTTAGGAGCCGGGATTCCAATGAGCAGTTCTTC.

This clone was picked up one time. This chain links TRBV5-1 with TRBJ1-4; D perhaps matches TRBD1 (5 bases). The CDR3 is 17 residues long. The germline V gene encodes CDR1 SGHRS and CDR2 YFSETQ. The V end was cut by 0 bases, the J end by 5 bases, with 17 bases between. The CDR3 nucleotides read TGCGCCAGCAGCTTGGCCAGTAGCAGGGTACCCAATGAAAAACTGTTTTTT. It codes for CASSLASSRVPNEKLFF.

The CDR3 reads CASSLNRYGYTF. CDR3 nucleotide sequence: TGTGCCAGCAGTTTAAACAGATATGGCTACACCTTC. This chain joins TRBV28 and TRBJ1-2; D gene uncertain. Germline assignment: CDR1 MDHEN and CDR2 SYDVKM. The CDR3 consists of 12 residues. Trimming stripped 2 bases from V and 5 bases from J, with 6 bases between.

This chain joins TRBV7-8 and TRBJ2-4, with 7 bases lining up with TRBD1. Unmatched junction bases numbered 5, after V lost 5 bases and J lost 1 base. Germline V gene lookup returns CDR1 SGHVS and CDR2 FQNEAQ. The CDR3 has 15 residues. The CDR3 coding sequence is TGTGCCAGCAGCCTTACAGGGGTGGCCAAAAACATTCAGTACTTC. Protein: CASSLTGVAKNIQYF.

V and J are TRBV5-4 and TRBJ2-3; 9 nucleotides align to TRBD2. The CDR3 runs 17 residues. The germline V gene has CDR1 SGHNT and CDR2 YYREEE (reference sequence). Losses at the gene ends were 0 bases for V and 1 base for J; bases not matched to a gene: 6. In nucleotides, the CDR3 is TGTGCCAGCAGCTTGGGGGTGGTAGCGGGGGGCACAGATACGCAGTATTTT. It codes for CASSLGVVAGGTDTQYF.

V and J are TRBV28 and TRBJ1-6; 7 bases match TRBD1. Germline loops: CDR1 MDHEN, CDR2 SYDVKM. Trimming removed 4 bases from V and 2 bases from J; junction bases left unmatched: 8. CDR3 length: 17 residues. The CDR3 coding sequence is TGTGCCAGCAGTTCGGCCCAACAGGGGCCCTATAATTCACCCCTCCACTTT. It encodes CASSSAQQGPYNSPLHF.

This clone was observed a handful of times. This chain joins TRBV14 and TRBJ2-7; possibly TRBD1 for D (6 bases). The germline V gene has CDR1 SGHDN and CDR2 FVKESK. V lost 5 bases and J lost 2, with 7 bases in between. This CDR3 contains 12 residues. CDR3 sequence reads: CASSGDTYEQYF. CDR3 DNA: TGTGCCAGCAGCGGGGACACCTACGAGCAGTACTTC.

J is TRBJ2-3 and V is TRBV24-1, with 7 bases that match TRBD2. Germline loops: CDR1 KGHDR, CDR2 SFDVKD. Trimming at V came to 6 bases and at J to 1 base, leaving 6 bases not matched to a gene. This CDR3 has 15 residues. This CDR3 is CATSHWGGGTDTQYF. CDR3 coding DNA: TGTGCCACCAGTCACTGGGGAGGGGGCACAGATACGCAGTATTTT.

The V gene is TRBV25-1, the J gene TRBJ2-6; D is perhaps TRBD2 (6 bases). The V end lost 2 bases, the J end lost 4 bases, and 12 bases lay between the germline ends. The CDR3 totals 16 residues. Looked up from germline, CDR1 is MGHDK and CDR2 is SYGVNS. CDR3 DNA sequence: TGTGCCAGCAGTGAAAGGAGGGGTTCGGGGGCCAACGTCCTGACTTTC. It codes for CASSERRGSGANVLTF. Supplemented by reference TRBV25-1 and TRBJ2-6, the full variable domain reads EADIYQTPRYLVIGTGKKITLECSQTMGHDKMYWYQQDPGMELHLIHYSYGVNSTEKGDLSSESTVSRIRTEHFPLTLESARPSHTSQYLCASSERRGSGANVLTFGAGSRLTVL.

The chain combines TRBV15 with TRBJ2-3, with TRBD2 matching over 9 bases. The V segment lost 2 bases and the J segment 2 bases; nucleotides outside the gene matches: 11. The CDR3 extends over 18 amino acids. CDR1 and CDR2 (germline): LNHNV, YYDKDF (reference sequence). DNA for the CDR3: TGTGCCACCAGCAGATCCCTACTAGCGGGCGTTTCCACAGATACGCAGTATTTT. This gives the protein CATSRSLLAGVSTDTQYF.